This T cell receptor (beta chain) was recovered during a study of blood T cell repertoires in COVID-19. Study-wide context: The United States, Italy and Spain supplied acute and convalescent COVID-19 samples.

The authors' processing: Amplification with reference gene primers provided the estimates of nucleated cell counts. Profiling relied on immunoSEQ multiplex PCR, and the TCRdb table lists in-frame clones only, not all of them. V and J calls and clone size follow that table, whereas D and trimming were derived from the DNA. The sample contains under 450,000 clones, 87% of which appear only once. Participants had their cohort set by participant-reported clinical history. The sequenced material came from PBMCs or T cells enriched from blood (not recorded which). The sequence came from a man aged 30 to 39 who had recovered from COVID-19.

CDR3 nucleotide sequence: TGTGCCAGCAGTGAGGCCGTCCCACCCCTCCACTTT. Translating gives CASSEAVPPLHF. The V and J genes are TRBV6-1 and TRBJ1-6; D gene uncertain. The CDR3 sequence is 12 residues long. The germline gives CDR1 MNHNS, CDR2 SASEGT. Trimming removed 3 bases at V and 11 bases at J, with 8 bases between.